A single sample is the source of the 16 T cell receptor beta chains below, sequenced in a study of T cell responses to AZD1222 COVID-19 vaccine (dated by TCRdb to the early 2020s). What this sample's time point label stands for: about 28 days (+/-7) after the second vaccine dose. The treatment or condition label of this sample denotes: meningococcal conjugate vaccine given as trial control. The library relied on the immunoSEQ multiplex PCR assay. TCRdb obtained this table from immuneACCESS and retained in-frame rearrangements with V and J assigned. These tables miss some clones; where compared with another copy, unresolved V genes account for less than half of the shortfall, and the remainder is unexplained. Across this sample there are 60,000 to 85,000 clones, with more than 60% seen only once. The leading ten clones occupy roughly 29% of the sample. Sequenced material: peripheral blood, taken 28 days after the second dose of the MenACWY control vaccine. The receptors originated from an adult who received the MenACWY meningococcal vaccine as a control.

The chain combines TRBV6-5 with TRBJ1-2; TRBD1 matches 8 bases. The J segment lost 7 bases and the V segment lost 6 bases, leaving 4 bases of the junction unmatched. Germline CDR1 and CDR2: MNHEY and SVGAGI. This CDR3 region has 12 residues. This CDR3 is CASRRTGTGYTF. CDR3 in DNA: TGTGCCAGCAGAAGGACAGGGACTGGCTACACCTTC.

The genes are TRBV2 and TRBJ2-5; TRBD2 matches at 13 bases. The CDR3 totals 15 residues. J lost 2 bases, V lost 3 bases, and 0 bases had no gene match. Germline CDR1 and CDR2: SNHLY and FYNNEI. The CDR3 here is CASSETSGGQETQYF. CDR3 DNA sequence: TGTGCCAGCAGTGAGACTAGCGGGGGGCAAGAGACCCAGTACTTC.

V and J are TRBV7-2 and TRBJ2-1; D might be TRBD1 (6 bases). The V and J ends lost 4 bases and 4 bases respectively, with 8 bases between them. In germline, CDR1 is SGHTA, CDR2 FQGNSA. This CDR3 is built from 13 residues. The DNA for the CDR3 is TGTGCCAGCAGCTCCACAGGGTACAATGAGCAGTTCTTC. Protein: CASSSTGYNEQFF.

This clone was counted only a few times. The chain joins TRBV4-1 to TRBJ1-6, with 7 bases fitting TRBD1. From germline, CDR1 is MGHRA and CDR2 YSYEKL. CDR3 length: 16 residues. The V and J ends lost 0 bases and 11 bases, in that order; junction bases with no gene match: 10. The CDR3 region has the DNA TGCGCCAGCAGCCAAGACCCGGACAGGACATTGGCACCCCTCCACTTT. It yields the protein CASSQDPDRTLAPLHF.

Only one count was recorded for this clone. J is TRBJ2-3 and V is TRBV6-5; tentative D call: TRBD2 (5 bases). Trimming stripped 6 bases from V and 5 bases from J, with 15 bases between. The CDR3 has 14 residues. Germline V lookup: CDR1 MNHEY, CDR2 SVGAGI. The CDR3, as DNA: TGTGCCAGCAGAGTATCGGAGGATGAAGATACGCAGTATTTT. This encodes CASRVSEDEDTQYF.

The genes are TRBV5-5 and TRBJ2-1; perhaps TRBD1 as D (6 bases). Germline loops: CDR1 SGHKS, CDR2 YYEKEE (reference sequence). The germline V and J ends were trimmed by 2 bases and 7 bases, with 16 bases remaining between them. The CDR3 runs 15 residues. The CDR3: CASSFGQGSGNEQFF. DNA for the CDR3: TGTGCCAGCAGCTTTGGGCAGGGGAGTGGGAATGAGCAGTTCTTC. The full variable domain, completed using reference TRBV5-5 and TRBJ2-1, is DAGVTQSPTHLIKTRGQQVTLRCSPISGHKSVSWYQQVLGQGPQFIFQYYEKEERGRGNFPDRFSARQFPNYSSELNVNALLLGDSALYLCASSFGQGSGNEQFFGPGTRLTVL.

This chain links TRBV28 with TRBJ2-2, with 15 positions matching TRBD2. V shed 11 bases, J shed 4 bases, and the junction held 11 bases outside the gene matches. The length of the CDR3 is 17 residues. Germline CDR1 is MDHEN and CDR2 is SYDVKM. CDR3 nucleotides: TGTGCCTGTCAAGGACTAGCGGGAGGGCCGGGCACCGGGGAGCTGTTTTTT. It specifies CACQGLAGGPGTGELFF.

The chain employs TRBV5-4 and TRBJ2-1; D might be TRBD1 (5 bases). Germline V gene data show CDR1 as SGHNT and CDR2 as YYREEE (reference sequence). This CDR3 is built from 15 residues. Trimming removed 5 bases at V and 0 bases at J, with 12 bases between. This CDR3 is CASRDQTASYNEQFF. The CDR3 DNA follows: TGTGCCAGCAGAGACCAGACAGCCTCCTACAATGAGCAGTTCTTC.

The V call is TRBV12-3 or TRBV12-4, the J call TRBJ1-1; D might be TRBD1 (5 bases). The CDR3 covers 13 residues. V gave up 3 bases and J gave up 5 bases, with 10 bases separating them. The CDR3 region has the DNA TGTGCCAGCAGTTTCGCAGGGCAAACTGAAGCTTTCTTT. This codes for CASSFAGQTEAFF.

This clone ranks as medium-sized (0.01 to 0.1%). One end of the junction does not line up with germline, which may come from a read error. The chain combines TRBV2 with TRBJ1-4; no clear D. The length of the CDR3 is 13 residues. In germline, CDR1 is SNHLY, CDR2 FYNNEI. CDR3 nucleotides: TGTGCCAGCAGAGAAGGGCCGACTGAAAAACTGTTTTTT. The encoded protein is CASREGPTEKLFF.

This clone was seen more than once but under ten times. The J gene is TRBJ2-2, the V gene TRBV30, with a tentative D call TRBD1 (6 bases). V was clipped by 1 base and J by 5 bases, with 8 bases between them. Germline V CDR1 and CDR2: GTSNPN, SVGIG (reference sequence). The CDR3 covers 13 residues. The DNA for the CDR3 is TGTGCCTGGAGTGCGCAGGGGACCGGGGAGCTGTTTTTT. Translating it yields CAWSAQGTGELFF.

The rearrangement joins TRBV4-2 to TRBJ2-7, with a possible D match to TRBD2 (5 bases). Between the trimmed V and J ends, which lost 0 bases and 3 bases, there was a span of 9 bases. The CDR3 covers 14 residues. CDR1 is LGHNA and CDR2 is YNFKEQ in the germline V gene. The CDR3 is CASSQDGGGYEQYF. The CDR3 bases are TGTGCCAGCAGCCAAGATGGTGGAGGCTACGAGCAGTACTTC.

The genes are TRBV5-6 and TRBJ2-3; a weak D match, TRBD1 (5 bases). The germline V gene encodes CDR1 SGHDT and CDR2 YYEEEE. The CDR3 is 16 amino acids. V lost 1 base and J lost 5, with 17 bases in between. CDR3 nucleotides: TGTGCCAGCAGCTTGCCTAGGGGCAGGGATCGAGATACGCAGTATTTT. This translates into CASSLPRGRDRDTQYF. Supplemented by reference TRBV5-6 and TRBJ2-3, the full variable domain reads DAGVTQSPTHLIKTRGQQVTLRCSPKSGHDTVSWYQQALGQGPQFIFQYYEEEERQRGNFPDRFSGHQFPNYSSELNVNALLLGDSALYLCASSLPRGRDRDTQYFGPGTRLTVL.

The V call is TRBV7-8, the J call TRBJ2-2; D call uncertain. The germline gives CDR1 SGHVS, CDR2 FQNEAQ. The germline V and J ends were trimmed by 1 base and 1 base, with 4 bases remaining between them. The CDR3 is 14 residues long. The DNA of the CDR3 is TGTGCCAGCAGCTTAGTACAGAACACCGGGGAGCTGTTTTTT. It is translated as CASSLVQNTGELFF.

This rearrangement joins TRBV5-5 to TRBJ1-1; the D gene is possibly TRBD1 (5 bases). This CDR3 spans 16 amino acids. CDR1 and CDR2 from the germline V gene are SGHKS and YYEKEE (reference sequence). V was pared by 2 bases and J by 4 bases, with 18 bases between. The CDR3 sequence is CASSLNRGQGTTEAFF. The CDR3 bases are TGTGCCAGCAGCTTAAATAGGGGCCAAGGGACCACTGAAGCTTTCTTT. The entire variable domain, with the rest obtained from reference TRBV5-5 and TRBJ1-1, is as follows: DAGVTQSPTHLIKTRGQQVTLRCSPISGHKSVSWYQQVLGQGPQFIFQYYEKEERGRGNFPDRFSARQFPNYSSELNVNALLLGDSALYLCASSLNRGQGTTEAFFGQGTRLTVV.

The chain's CDR3 is CASSLGQLTGNTIYF. CDR3 DNA sequence: TGCGCCAGCAGCTTGGGGCAGCTCACTGGAAACACCATATATTTT. The chain employs TRBV5-1 and TRBJ1-3; no reliable D call. CDR1 is SGHRS, CDR2 YFSETQ, per germline. V was clipped by 0 bases and J by 2 bases, with 9 bases between them. This CDR3 is built from 15 residues.